The clone carrying this T cell receptor (beta chain) occurred many times. This sample was taken from a study of cytomegalovirus exposure and HLA in healthy donors. Across the study: From around 180 million T cells, an earlier analysis saw 100 million to 140 million unique TCR beta sequences.

PCR primers comprised 60 Vbeta and 13 Jbeta primers. Assay: immunoSEQ multiplex PCR; the TCRdb copy retains only in-frame clones and omits some. The repertoire consists of about 120,000 clones, with approximately 8% occurring once and the leading ten covering approximately 6.4%. The donors, nominally healthy at sampling, likely had unrecorded immune exposures. Trimming shortened V by 7 bases and J by 4 bases, and 19 bases separated the two germline ends. From germline, CDR1 is LNHDA and CDR2 SQIVND (reference sequence). The CDR3 covers 15 residues. Sequencing input: PBMCs. This TCR was recovered from a middle-aged woman in good health and CMV-seropositive. The chain is built from TRBV19 and TRBJ2-5, with D possibly being TRBD1 (5 bases). CDR3 protein: CASTPQLAGLETQYF. The CDR3 DNA reads TGTGCCAGTACCCCCCAGTTGGCAGGGCTAGAGACCCAGTACTTC. The full variable domain, with the rest looked up from reference TRBV19 and TRBJ2-5, is DGGITQSPKYLFRKEGQNVTLSCEQNLNHDAMYWYRQDPGQGLRLIYYSQIVNDFQKGDIAEGYSVSREKKESFPLTVTSAQKNPTAFYLCASTPQLAGLETQYFGPGTRLLVL.